Following are 6 T cell receptor beta chains from one sample sequenced in a study of PD-L1 blockade in urothelial cancer. TCRdb keeps only in-frame clones here, not all; method: immunoSEQ multiplex PCR. The sample lists 60,000 to 85,000 clones, about nine tenths occurring once. The source was PBMCs, collected around atezolizumab (anti-PD-L1) treatment. These receptors all stem from a woman between 65 and 79 years old with urothelial cancer.

This clone occurred once. The chain joins TRBV27 to TRBJ1-4, with 9 bases that match TRBD1. The junction had 7 bases not matched to a gene; V was cut back by 4 bases and J by 7 bases. This CDR3 is 15 amino acids long. Germline assignment: CDR1 MNHEY and CDR2 SMNVEV (reference sequence). CDR3 in DNA: TGTGCCAGCAGTTCGTGGGACAGGGCCGGTGAAAAACTGTTTTTT. Translating it yields CASSSWDRAGEKLFF.

The CDR3 spells CASSLAGADTQYF. CDR3 sequence (DNA): TGTGCCAGCAGCTTAGCGGGAGCAGATACGCAGTATTTT. V is TRBV5-6 and J is TRBJ2-3; 8 bases match TRBD2. CDR3 length: 13 residues. The germline gives CDR1 SGHDT, CDR2 YYEEEE. V shed 2 bases, J shed 4 bases, and the junction held 0 bases outside the gene matches.

This chain joins TRBV28 and TRBJ2-1, with TRBD2 matching 13 bases. Germline V CDR1 and CDR2: MDHEN, SYDVKM. This CDR3 comprises 16 residues. Trimming cost V 2 bases and J 9 bases; bases outside gene matches: 7. The DNA for the CDR3 is TGTGCCAGCAGTTTAGAGTTACTAGCGGGAGGGGGTGAGCAGTTCTTC. Residues: CASSLELLAGGGEQFF. The entire variable domain, with the rest obtained from reference TRBV28 and TRBJ2-1, is as follows: DVKVTQSSRYLVKRTGEKVFLECVQDMDHENMFWYRQDPGLGLRLIYFSYDVKMKEKGDIPEGYSVSREKKERFSLILESASTNQTSMYLCASSLELLAGGGEQFFGPGTRLTVL.

The chain couples TRBV15 to TRBJ2-1, with D perhaps matching TRBD2 (5 bases). Germline V gene data show CDR1 as LNHNV and CDR2 as YYDKDF (reference sequence). Trimming cost V 2 bases and J 12 bases, with 11 bases left between them. The length of the CDR3 is 12 residues. The CDR3 DNA reads as TGTGCCACCAGCAGAACGGGGATTGGGCAGTTCTTC. Encoded protein: CATSRTGIGQFF.

This rearrangement joins TRBV2 to TRBJ2-3; 10 bases are a match to TRBD2. The germline V gene encodes CDR1 SNHLY and CDR2 FYNNEI. The CDR3 totals 16 residues. The J segment lost 10 bases and the V segment lost 5 bases, leaving 15 bases of the junction unmatched. The CDR3: CASSSIRTSGAQSQYF. CDR3 DNA sequence: TGTGCCAGCAGTTCCATTAGAACTAGCGGGGCCCAATCGCAGTATTTT.

The DNA for the CDR3 is TGTGCCAGCAGACTTACAGGAGTCTCCTACGAGCAGTACTTC. Amino acids: CASRLTGVSYEQYF. This sequence joins TRBV6-5 and TRBJ2-7; D perhaps matches TRBD1 (5 bases). This CDR3 spans 14 amino acids. Germline CDR1 is MNHEY and CDR2 is SVGAGI. The V end was cut by 6 bases, the J end by 0 bases, with 12 bases between.